This T cell receptor beta chain was sequenced for a study of T cells in localized non-small cell lung cancer. The data were produced by immunoSEQ multiplex PCR, yet TCRdb's version contains in-frame clones alone and is incomplete. The table shows more than 8,000 clones, with 90% occurring only once. Findings of the study overall: Sequence data derive from only one tumor region, so heterogeneity remains possible. Increased T cell density in blood showed an association with longer overall survival. Of the tissues analyzed, uninvolved adjacent lung showed maximal T cell clonality, greater than tumor.

A word on this clone: No antigen is known for it.

Sequencing used peripheral blood, obtained before any cancer treatment. The origin of this receptor is a male donor at least 60 years old with stage III squamous cell lung carcinoma.

This CDR3 reads CASSPQGTHGNTIYF. The CDR3 DNA follows: TGTGCCAGCTCACCTCAAGGGACACATGGAAACACCATATATTTT. The gene calls are TRBV18 and TRBJ1-3; maybe TRBD1 (6 bases). This CDR3 comprises 15 residues. Trimming removed 3 bases at V and 3 bases at J, with 12 bases between. Germline V gene sequence: CDR1 KGHSH, CDR2 LQKENI.